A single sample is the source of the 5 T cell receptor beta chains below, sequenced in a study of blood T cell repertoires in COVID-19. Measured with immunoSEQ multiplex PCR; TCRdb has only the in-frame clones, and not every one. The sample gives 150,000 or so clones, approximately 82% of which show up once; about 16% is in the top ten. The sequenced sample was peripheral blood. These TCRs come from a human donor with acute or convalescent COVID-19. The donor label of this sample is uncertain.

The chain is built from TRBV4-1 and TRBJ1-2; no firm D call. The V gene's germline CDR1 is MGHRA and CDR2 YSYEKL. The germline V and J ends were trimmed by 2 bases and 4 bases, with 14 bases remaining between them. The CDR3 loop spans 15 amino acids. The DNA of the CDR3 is TGCGCCAGCAGCCAATCGGCGGCAGCTCTCTATGGCTACACCTTC. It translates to CASSQSAAALYGYTF.

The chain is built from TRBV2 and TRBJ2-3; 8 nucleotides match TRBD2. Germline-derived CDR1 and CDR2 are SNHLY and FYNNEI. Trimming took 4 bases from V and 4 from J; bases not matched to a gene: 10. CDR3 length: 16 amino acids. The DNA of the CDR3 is TGTGCCAGCAGTGGGCTAGGGCGGGGGGCCCCAGATACGCAGTATTTT. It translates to CASSGLGRGAPDTQYF.

The CDR3 is CASSLRGSANYGYTF. The CDR3 DNA sequence: TGTGCCAGCAGCCTAAGGGGTTCCGCGAACTATGGCTACACCTTC. The V gene is TRBV6-2 or TRBV6-3, the J gene TRBJ1-2; D possibly corresponds to TRBD1 (5 bases). The V gene lost 6 bases and the J gene lost 2 bases, with 16 bases spanning the gap. The CDR3 covers 15 residues. From germline, CDR1 is MNHEY and CDR2 SVGEGT.

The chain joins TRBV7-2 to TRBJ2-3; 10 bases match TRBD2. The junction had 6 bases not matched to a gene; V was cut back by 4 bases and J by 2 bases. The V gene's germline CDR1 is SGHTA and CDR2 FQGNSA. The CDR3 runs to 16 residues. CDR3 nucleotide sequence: TGTGCCAGCAGCTCCCGACTAGCGGGCAACACAGATACGCAGTATTTT. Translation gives CASSSRLAGNTDTQYF.

Here the CDR3 DNA reads TGCGCCAGCAGCCAAGATGGTGGACAGACCAACTATGGCTACACCTTC. The encoded protein is CASSQDGGQTNYGYTF. The V and J genes are TRBV4-3 and TRBJ1-2, with D maybe TRBD1 (6 bases). The V gene lost 0 bases and the J gene lost 2 bases, with 13 bases spanning the gap. Germline loops: CDR1 LGHNA, CDR2 YSLEER. The CDR3 runs 16 residues.